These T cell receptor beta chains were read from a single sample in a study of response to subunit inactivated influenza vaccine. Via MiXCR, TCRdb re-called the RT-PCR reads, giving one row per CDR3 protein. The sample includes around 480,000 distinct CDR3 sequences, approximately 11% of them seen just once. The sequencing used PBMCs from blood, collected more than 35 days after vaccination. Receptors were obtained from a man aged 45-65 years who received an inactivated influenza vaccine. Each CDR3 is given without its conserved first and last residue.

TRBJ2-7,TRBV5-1,ASSLENRVAYEQY
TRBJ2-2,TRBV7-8,ASRVRDRGMGGELF
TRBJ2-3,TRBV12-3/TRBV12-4,ASSFTATSTDTQY
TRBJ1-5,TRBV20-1,SARERGGQPQH
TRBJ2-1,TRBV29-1,SLDNSYNEQF
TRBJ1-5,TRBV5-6,ASSLAGGRPNQPQH
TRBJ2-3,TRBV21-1,ASSKGGTGGSTDTQY
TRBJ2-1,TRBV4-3,ASSQEASGTYNEQF
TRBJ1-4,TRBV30,AWSVNQGGEKLF
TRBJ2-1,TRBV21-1,ASKTGTSDPRDSYNEQF
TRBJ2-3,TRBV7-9,ASSLAAQGGDTQY
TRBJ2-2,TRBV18,ASSPPLGRKTTGELF